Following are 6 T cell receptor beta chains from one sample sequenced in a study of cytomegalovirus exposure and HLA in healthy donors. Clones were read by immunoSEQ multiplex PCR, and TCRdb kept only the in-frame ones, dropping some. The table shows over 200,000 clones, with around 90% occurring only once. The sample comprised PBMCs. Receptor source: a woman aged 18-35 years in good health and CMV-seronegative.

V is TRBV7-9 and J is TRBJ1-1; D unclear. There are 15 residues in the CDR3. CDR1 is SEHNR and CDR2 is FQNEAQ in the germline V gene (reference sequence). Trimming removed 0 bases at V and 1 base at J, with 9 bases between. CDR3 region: CASSLAANQNTEAFF. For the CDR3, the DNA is TGTGCCAGCAGCTTAGCGGCAAATCAGAACACTGAAGCTTTCTTT.

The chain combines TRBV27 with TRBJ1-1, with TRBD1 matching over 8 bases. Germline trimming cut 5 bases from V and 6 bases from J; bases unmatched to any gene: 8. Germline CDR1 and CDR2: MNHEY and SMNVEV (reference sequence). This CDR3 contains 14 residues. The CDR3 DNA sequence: TGTGCCAGCAGTGTCGCTTACAGGGGGTCTGAAGCTTTCTTT. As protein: CASSVAYRGSEAFF.

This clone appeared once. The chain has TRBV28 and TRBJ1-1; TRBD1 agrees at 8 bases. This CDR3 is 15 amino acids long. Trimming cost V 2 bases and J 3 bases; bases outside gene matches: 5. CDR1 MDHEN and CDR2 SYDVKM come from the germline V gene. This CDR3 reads CASSLPGGFYTEAFF. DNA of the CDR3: TGTGCCAGCAGTTTACCAGGGGGCTTTTACACTGAAGCTTTCTTT.

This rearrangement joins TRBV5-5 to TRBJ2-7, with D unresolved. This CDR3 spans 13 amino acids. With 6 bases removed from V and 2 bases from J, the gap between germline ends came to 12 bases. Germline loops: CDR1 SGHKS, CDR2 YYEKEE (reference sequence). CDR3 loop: CASNSGLTYEQYF. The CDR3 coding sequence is TGTGCCAGCAACTCCGGGTTAACCTACGAGCAGTACTTC. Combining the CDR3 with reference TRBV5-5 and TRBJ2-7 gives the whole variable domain DAGVTQSPTHLIKTRGQQVTLRCSPISGHKSVSWYQQVLGQGPQFIFQYYEKEERGRGNFPDRFSARQFPNYSSELNVNALLLGDSALYLCASNSGLTYEQYFGPGTRLTVT.

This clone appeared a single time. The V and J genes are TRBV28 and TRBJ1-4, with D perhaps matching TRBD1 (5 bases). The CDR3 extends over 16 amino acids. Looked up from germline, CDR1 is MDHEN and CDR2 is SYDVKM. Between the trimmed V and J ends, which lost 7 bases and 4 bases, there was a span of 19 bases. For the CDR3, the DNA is TGTGCCAGCACCATCAGGCAGGGCAAGGGTAATGAAAAACTGTTTTTT. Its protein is CASTIRQGKGNEKLFF.

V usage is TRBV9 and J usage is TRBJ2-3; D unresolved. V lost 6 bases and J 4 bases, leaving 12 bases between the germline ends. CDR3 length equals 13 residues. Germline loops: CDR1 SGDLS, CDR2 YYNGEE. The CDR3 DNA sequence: TGTGCCAGCAATGGGCCTAACCCAGATACGCAGTATTTT. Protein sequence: CASNGPNPDTQYF.